This T cell receptor (beta chain) was observed in a study of CDR3 diversity in severe acne. Comment on this clonotype: One end of the junction varies from germline; a read error may be responsible.

Germline loops: CDR1 SGDLS, CDR2 YYNGEE. The CDR3 length is 14 residues. TCRdb called the PCR reads again in MiXCR, with one record for every CDR3 protein. Altogether tens of thousands of distinct CDR3 sequences are present, around 50% being singletons, with the ten largest covering roughly an eighth. The chain employs TRBV9 and TRBJ2-7, with a weak D call TRBD2 (7 bases). Material for sequencing was blood. The clonotype originates from a male donor in good health, without acne. The CDR3 protein is CASGVGGADYEQYF. CDR3 DNA sequence: TGTGCCAGCGGCGTAGGGGGGGCTGACTACGAGCAGTACTTC.